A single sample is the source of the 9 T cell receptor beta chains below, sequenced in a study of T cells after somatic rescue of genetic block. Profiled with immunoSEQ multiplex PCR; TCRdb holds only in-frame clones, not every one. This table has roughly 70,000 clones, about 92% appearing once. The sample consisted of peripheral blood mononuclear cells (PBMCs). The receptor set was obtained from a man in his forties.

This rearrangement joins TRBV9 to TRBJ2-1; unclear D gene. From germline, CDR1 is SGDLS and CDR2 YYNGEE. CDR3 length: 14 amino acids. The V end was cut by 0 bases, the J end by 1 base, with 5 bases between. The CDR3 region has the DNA TGTGCCAGCAGCGTAGTCGGGTCCTACAATGAGCAGTTCTTC. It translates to CASSVVGSYNEQFF.

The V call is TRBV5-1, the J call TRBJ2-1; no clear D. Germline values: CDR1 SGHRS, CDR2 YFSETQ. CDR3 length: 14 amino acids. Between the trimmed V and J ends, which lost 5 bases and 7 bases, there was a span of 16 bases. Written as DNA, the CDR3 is TGCGCCAGCAGTCCTTCGGCCAGTACGAATGAGCAGTTCTTC. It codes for CASSPSASTNEQFF.

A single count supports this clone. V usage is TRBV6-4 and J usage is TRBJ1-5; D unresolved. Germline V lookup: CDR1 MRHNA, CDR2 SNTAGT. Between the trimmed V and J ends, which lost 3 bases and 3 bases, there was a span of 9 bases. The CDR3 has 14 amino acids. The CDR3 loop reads CASSESSFNQPQHF. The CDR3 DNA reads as TGTGCCAGCAGTGAGAGTAGCTTCAATCAGCCCCAGCATTTT.

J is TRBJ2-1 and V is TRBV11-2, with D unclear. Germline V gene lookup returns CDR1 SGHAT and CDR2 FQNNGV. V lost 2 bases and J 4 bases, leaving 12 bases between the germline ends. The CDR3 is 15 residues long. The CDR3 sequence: CASSLQTTYYNEQFF. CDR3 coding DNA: TGTGCCAGCAGCTTACAAACTACTTATTACAATGAGCAGTTCTTC.

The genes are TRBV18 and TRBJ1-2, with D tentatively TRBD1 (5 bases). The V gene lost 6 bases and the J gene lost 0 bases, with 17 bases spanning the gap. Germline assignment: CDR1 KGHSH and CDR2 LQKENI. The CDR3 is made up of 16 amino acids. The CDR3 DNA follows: TGTGCCAGCTCCTCCGGGGCAGGGTCAGCTAACTATGGCTACACCTTC. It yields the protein CASSSGAGSANYGYTF.

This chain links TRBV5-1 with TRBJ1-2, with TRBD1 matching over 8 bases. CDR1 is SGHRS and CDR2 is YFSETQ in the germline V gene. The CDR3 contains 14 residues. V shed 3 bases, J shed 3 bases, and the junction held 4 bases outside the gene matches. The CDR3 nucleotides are TGCGCCAGCAGCTACAGGGGGTTCGACTATGGCTACACCTTC. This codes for CASSYRGFDYGYTF.

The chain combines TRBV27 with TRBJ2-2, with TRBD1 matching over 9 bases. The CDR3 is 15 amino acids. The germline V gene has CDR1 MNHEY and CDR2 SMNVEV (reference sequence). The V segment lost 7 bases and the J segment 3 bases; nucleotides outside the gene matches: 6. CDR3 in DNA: TGTGCCAGCAAGCCGCGGACAGGGGACACCGGGGAGCTGTTTTTT. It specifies CASKPRTGDTGELFF.

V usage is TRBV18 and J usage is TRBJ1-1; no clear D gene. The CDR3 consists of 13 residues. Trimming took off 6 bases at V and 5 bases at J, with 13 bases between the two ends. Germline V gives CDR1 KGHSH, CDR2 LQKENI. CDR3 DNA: TGTGCCAGCTCGCGGGGAGGACTAACTGAAGCTTTCTTT. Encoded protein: CASSRGGLTEAFF.

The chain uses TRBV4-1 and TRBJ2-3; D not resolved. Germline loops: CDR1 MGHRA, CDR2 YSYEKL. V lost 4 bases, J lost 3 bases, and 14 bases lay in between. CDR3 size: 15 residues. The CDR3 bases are TGCGCCAGCAGCCGACCAGACATTTGGACAGATACGCAGTATTTT. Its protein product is CASSRPDIWTDTQYF.